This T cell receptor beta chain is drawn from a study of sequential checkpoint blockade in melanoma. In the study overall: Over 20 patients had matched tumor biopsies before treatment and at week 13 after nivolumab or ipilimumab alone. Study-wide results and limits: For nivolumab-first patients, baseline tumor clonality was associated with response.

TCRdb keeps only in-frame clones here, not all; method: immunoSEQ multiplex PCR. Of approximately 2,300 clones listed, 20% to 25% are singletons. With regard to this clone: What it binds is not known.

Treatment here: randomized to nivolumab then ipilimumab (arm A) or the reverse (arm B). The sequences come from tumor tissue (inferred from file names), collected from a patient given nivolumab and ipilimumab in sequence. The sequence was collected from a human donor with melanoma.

CDR3 in amino acids: CASSKTGTGNLNEQFF. The DNA of the CDR3 is TGTGCCAGTAGCAAGACCGGGACAGGGAACCTCAATGAGCAGTTCTTC. The chain joins TRBV19 to TRBJ2-1; TRBD1 matches at 9 bases. The length of the CDR3 is 16 residues. Per the germline V gene, CDR1 is LNHDA and CDR2 is SQIVND (reference sequence). The V and J ends lost 6 bases and 6 bases, in that order; junction bases with no gene match: 12.